This T cell receptor beta chain derives from a study of blood T cell repertoires in COVID-19. This CDR3 region has 12 residues. V lost 5 bases and J lost 8, with 10 bases in between. Germline CDR1 reads LGHDT; CDR2 reads YNNKEL (reference sequence). The assay was immunoSEQ multiplex PCR, and TCRdb's table has in-frame clones only and misses some. The sample includes 100,000 to 150,000 clones, approximately 87% seen only once; the top ten take approximately 8.1%. The chain employs TRBV3-1 (or the pseudogene TRBV3-2) and TRBJ2-1; D not resolved. Sequences were obtained from peripheral blood. The clonotype was recovered from a man aged 45-65 years with acute or convalescent COVID-19. Written as DNA, the CDR3 is TGTGCCAGCAGCTTTTTAGCTGATGAGCAGTTCTTC. This codes for CASSFLADEQFF.